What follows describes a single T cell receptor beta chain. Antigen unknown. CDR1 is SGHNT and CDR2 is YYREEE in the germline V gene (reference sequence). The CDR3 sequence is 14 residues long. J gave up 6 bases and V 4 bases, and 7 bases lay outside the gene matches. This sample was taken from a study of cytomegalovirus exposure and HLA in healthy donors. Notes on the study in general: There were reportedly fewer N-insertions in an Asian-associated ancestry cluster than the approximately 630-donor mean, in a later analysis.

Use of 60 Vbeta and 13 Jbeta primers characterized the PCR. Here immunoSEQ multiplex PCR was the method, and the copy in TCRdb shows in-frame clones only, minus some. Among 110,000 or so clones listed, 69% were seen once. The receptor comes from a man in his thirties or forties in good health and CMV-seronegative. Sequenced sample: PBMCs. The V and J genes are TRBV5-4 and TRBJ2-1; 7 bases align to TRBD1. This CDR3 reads CASSEGDSVNEQFF. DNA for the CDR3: TGTGCCAGCAGCGAGGGGGACAGTGTCAATGAGCAGTTCTTC.